This T cell receptor (beta chain) was obtained from a study of blood T cells in healthy people across ages. Study summary: When template switching was applied, about one barcoded beta molecule was captured per two T cells.

This clonotype has only a few counts. Its antigen remains unidentified. For the second PCR, which ran for roughly 6 to 12 cycles, a sample-barcoded 5' primer and a J-beta primer mix were used. All samples gave at least 2.5 million CDR3-containing paired-end reads. MiXCR was run by TCRdb on the 5' RACE reads, yielding one entry per CDR3 protein. The repertoire holds roughly 1,500,000 distinct CDR3 sequences, with roughly 32% as singletons. Study observations and caveats: Age showed a roughly linear inverse relationship with TCR beta diversity per million T cells.

Per sample, a minimum of 7 million PBMCs were isolated. There are 14 residues in the CDR3. Germline assignment: CDR1 WSHSY and CDR2 SAAADI. Trimming left V 7 bases short and J 0 bases short, with 13 bases between. V is TRBV10-2 and J is TRBJ2-7; tentative D call: TRBD2 (5 bases). This TCR was sampled from a woman aged 30 to 39 in good health. What was sequenced was blood. DNA for the CDR3: TGCGCCAGCACTAGGGAGTGGAGCTCCTACGAGCAGTACTTC. Translating it yields CASTREWSSYEQYF.